This record looks at one T cell receptor (beta chain) sequence and its context. Its antigen specificity is not known. Per-nucleotide qualities are absent, and no much larger clonotype sits a single base away. The CDR3 has 16 amino acids, counting the end cysteine and phenylalanine. Kept here is only the CDR3 DNA, which spans 48 bases and is read in frame from base 1. Sequences SGHVS (CDR1) and FQNEAQ (CDR2) are obtained from the germline V gene. Trimming removed 7 bases from V and 4 bases from J, leaving 20 bases between the germline ends. The sample is drawn from a study of T cell responses to AZD1222 COVID-19 vaccine (dated by TCRdb to about 2021). With respect to the entire study: TCR sequencing covered over 230 trial participants: 207 given two doses of AZD1222 and approximately 26 given two doses of MenACWY control vaccine. Trial participants were enrolled by age into subgroups of 18-55, 56-69 and 70-plus years, and 148, 28 and 57 TCR-sequenced participants, respectively, were included in these subgroups.

This specimen's time point label, interpreted: about 28 days (+/-7) after the second vaccine dose. Because spike-specific TCR depth and breadth did not differ between the two schedules, AZD1222 recipients who got a second dose at roughly 4 weeks were pooled with those who got a second dose at roughly 12 weeks. Samples from vaccinated people were obtained from the UK trials COV001 and COV002, which included a single-blind randomized controlled phase 2/3 trial of AZD1222 (ChAdOx1 nCoV-19) in healthy adults. For TCRbeta chain sequencing, PBMC samples from trial participants were taken at day 0 and at day 28 after the second dose. Summary of the overall study and its limitations: Reportedly, close to half of the unique spike-specific TCRs recognized epitopes lying outside the regions that are mutated in the B.1.351 and B.1.1.7 variants. Conclusions about previously exposed vaccinees were limited because only six AZD1222 recipients were SARS-CoV-2 seropositive at baseline. Because no day 14 peak-response samples were available, the repertoires could be characterized only after the peak T cell response. The whole spike protein was spanned by vaccine-associated CD4 TCRs, and dominant responses were seen in regions 160-218 and 743-854. After two AZD1222 doses, both the breadth and the depth of spike-specific TCRs were significantly higher than at day 0 and than in MenACWY recipients. In the small 56-69-year group, the increase in depth fell short of significance, most likely because of low power. Participants were mostly white British and included more females than males, and it was suggested by the authors that clonal diversity may have been underestimated.

The CDR3 regions of human TCRbeta chains were analyzed by immunosequencing. Per the original workflow: Repertoire TCRs were matched against a reference library of SARS-CoV-2-specific TCRs generated with the MIRA antigen-specificity platform. Breadth was defined as the fraction of unique TCRs that were SARS-CoV-2-associated, and depth was defined as the fraction of total T cells that were SARS-CoV-2-associated. Using the MIRA data, every spike-specific TCR was mapped to the spike region that the TCR reacted to and assigned to either a CD4 or a CD8 class. Log10-transformed breadth and depth values were compared by one-way ANOVA with Sidak's multiple comparisons tests. In TCRdb, the immuneACCESS table is reduced to in-frame sequences with V and J assigned. These tables do not hold every clone; where another copy was compared, an unresolved V gene accounts for under half, and the others remain unexplained. The V and J calls and the clone size are those of that table, but D and trimming were determined from the DNA. The sample table lists about 110,000 clones, 80% to 90% of them with a count of one. The top ten hold 4.4% of the sample.

Sequencing used peripheral blood, obtained 28 days after the second AZD1222 dose. This clonotype was obtained from an adult who received the AZD1222 COVID-19 vaccine. Rearrangement joined TRBV7-8 to TRBJ1-5; TRBD1 is a possible D gene, resting on 5 matching bases. The CDR3 region has the sequence CASTPKRGRGNQPQHF. The DNA is TGTGCCAGCACCCCTAAGCGCGGGAGGGGAAATCAGCCCCAGCATTTT.